The entry below gives a single T cell receptor (beta chain) sequence along with its context. Its matching antigen is unknown. Some clones are missing from TCRdb's copy, which holds only in-frame ones; the method was immunoSEQ multiplex PCR. The data show about 2 million clones, around 96% seen once. CDR3 length: 15 residues. Germline CDR1 and CDR2: SGDLS and YYNGEE. V was shortened by 0 bases and J by 4 bases, with 13 bases between the two germline ends. Naive CD8 cells were CD45RO-negative, positively selected for CCR7, excluding terminally differentiated effector memory CD45RA+ cells. This entry comes from a study of shared clonotypes between healthy human individuals. The study's findings and limits: Collection of samples was limited to blood; tissue repertoires likely differ.

This TCR came from a man aged 18 to 30 in good health. This chain links TRBV9 with TRBJ1-2; maybe TRBD1 (6 bases). The sample taken for sequencing was naive CD8+ T cells sorted from blood. The CDR3 DNA reads as TGTGCCAGCAGCGTAGGGGGACACGTATCCTATGGCTACACCTTC. Its translation is CASSVGGHVSYGYTF.